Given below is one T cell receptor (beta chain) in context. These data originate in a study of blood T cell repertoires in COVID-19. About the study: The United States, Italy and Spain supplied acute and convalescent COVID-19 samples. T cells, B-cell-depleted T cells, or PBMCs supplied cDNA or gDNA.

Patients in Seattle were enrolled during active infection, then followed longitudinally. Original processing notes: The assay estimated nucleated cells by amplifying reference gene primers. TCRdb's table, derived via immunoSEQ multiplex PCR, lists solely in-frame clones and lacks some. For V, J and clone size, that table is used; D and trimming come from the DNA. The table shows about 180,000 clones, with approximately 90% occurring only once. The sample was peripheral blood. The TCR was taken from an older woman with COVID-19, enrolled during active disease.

CDR3 in DNA: TGTGCCAGCAGTGAAATTGGCAGGTCTTCTGGAAACACCATATATTTT. It yields the protein CASSEIGRSSGNTIYF. The chain links TRBV25-1 to TRBJ1-3; D is uncertain. Deletions cut 2 bases from V and 1 base from J, with 12 bases between. The CDR3 extends over 16 amino acids. Germline V CDR1 and CDR2: MGHDK, SYGVNS.